This TCR beta chain was captured in a study of CD8 T cells in ankylosing spondylitis. Only a few counts were recorded for this clonotype. The antigen is not known. TCRdb ran MiXCR on the 5' RACE reads and lists one entry per CDR3 protein. The profile shows under 550,000 distinct CDR3 sequences, 25% to 30% of them singletons. General study results and limits: Typical of ankylosing spondylitis blood, it appeared, was a TCR beta motif of eight highly homologous variants.

The CDR3 has 15 amino acids. Germline CDR1 reads SGHRS; CDR2 reads YFSETQ. Trimming removed 0 bases from V and 4 bases from J, with 13 bases in between. Sample: blood, either unsorted or a sorted T cell fraction (not recorded which). The chain joins TRBV5-1 to TRBJ1-1; D is possibly TRBD1 (5 bases). This TCR was recovered from a male donor with ankylosing spondylitis. CDR3 coding DNA: TGCGCCAGCAGCTTGGCGGGGCAGGGTCTCACTGAAGCTTTCTTT. The encoded protein is CASSLAGQGLTEAFF. Full variable domain (outside the CDR3, taken from reference TRBV5-1 and TRBJ1-1): KAGVTQTPRYLIKTRGQQVTLSCSPISGHRSVSWYQQTPGQGLQFLFEYFSETQRNKGNFPGRFSGRQFSNSRSEMNVSTLELGDSALYLCASSLAGQGLTEAFFGQGTRLTVV.